One and the same sample provided the 9 T cell receptor beta chains below, sequenced in a study of cytomegalovirus exposure and HLA in healthy donors. A multiplex PCR was run with 60 Vbeta primers and 13 Jbeta primers. Clones were sequenced by immunoSEQ multiplex PCR, and TCRdb holds only the in-frame ones, with some missing. Found here are approximately 210,000 clones, around 83% of them singletons; the top ten hold about 1%. Sequenced sample: PBMCs. The receptors shown here come from a woman aged 40-49 years in good health and CMV-seronegative.

The V call is TRBV23-1, the J call TRBJ2-1; 10 nucleotides agree with TRBD1. TRBV23-1 is classed as an ORF, of uncertain function. The length of the CDR3 is 19 residues. Losses at the gene ends were 2 bases for V and 3 bases for J; bases not matched to a gene: 13. CDR3 amino acids: CASSQLPKADRGIYNEQFF. CDR3 DNA sequence: TGCGCCAGCAGTCAACTCCCGAAGGCGGACAGGGGGATCTACAATGAGCAGTTCTTC.

This chain joins TRBV7-9 and TRBJ2-3; D ambiguous. Trimming took 2 bases from V and 4 from J, leaving 4 bases between them. The germline V gene encodes CDR1 SEHNR and CDR2 FQNEAQ (reference sequence). The CDR3 covers 12 residues. CDR3 amino acids: CASSLNSDTQYF. DNA of the CDR3: TGTGCCAGCAGCTTAAACTCAGATACGCAGTATTTT.

The CDR3 coding sequence is TGTGCCAGCAGCCAAGGGACACCTCGCACAGATACGCAGTATTTT. Amino acid sequence: CASSQGTPRTDTQYF. The V gene is TRBV14, the J gene TRBJ2-3; a weak D match, TRBD1 (5 bases). V lost 1 base and J lost 1, with 9 bases in between. This CDR3 contains 15 residues. The germline V gene has CDR1 SGHDN and CDR2 FVKESK.

The rearrangement uses TRBV5-1 and TRBJ2-1; 12 nucleotides align to TRBD1. J was trimmed by 4 bases and V by 3 bases; bases with no gene match: 5. This CDR3 contains 16 residues. Germline-derived CDR1 and CDR2 are SGHRS and YFSETQ. In nucleotides, the CDR3 is TGCGCCAGCAGCTCAGCGGGACAGGGGGCATACAATGAGCAGTTCTTC. Translated, it gives CASSSAGQGAYNEQFF.

This clone was seen a few times. Here the CDR3 reads CASSATSNRGRTDTQYF. Written as DNA, the CDR3 is TGTGCCAGCAGCGCCACCTCTAACAGGGGCCGCACAGATACGCAGTATTTT. The V and J genes are TRBV9 and TRBJ2-3; TRBD1 agrees at 7 bases. This CDR3 comprises 17 residues. J was trimmed by 1 base and V by 3 bases; bases with no gene match: 11. Germline loops: CDR1 SGDLS, CDR2 YYNGEE.

The CDR3: CASSLDFQGYGYTF. DNA for the CDR3: TGTGCCAGCAGCTTAGATTTTCAGGGATATGGCTACACCTTC. V gene TRBV7-2 combines with J gene TRBJ1-2; D is possibly TRBD1 (5 bases). Per germline, CDR1 SGHTA and CDR2 FQGNSA. V lost 1 base, J lost 5 bases, and 11 bases lay in between. This CDR3 is built from 14 residues.

The count of this clone is one. The V call is TRBV30, the J call TRBJ2-2; no firm D call. Trimming pared 8 bases from V and 1 base from J, leaving 14 bases between. The CDR3 spans 14 residues. Germline-derived CDR1 and CDR2 are GTSNPN and SVGIG (reference sequence). The CDR3 bases are TGTGCCCAGGCTTACGCCCGGAACACCGGGGAGCTGTTTTTT. It encodes CAQAYARNTGELFF.

V usage is TRBV7-2 and J usage is TRBJ1-1, with D unresolved. The CDR3 length is 14 residues. V was trimmed by 2 bases and J by 1 base, leaving 8 bases between them. Per germline, CDR1 SGHTA and CDR2 FQGNSA. CDR3 region: CASSLWLENTEAFF. The CDR3 bases are TGTGCCAGCAGCTTATGGTTAGAGAACACTGAAGCTTTCTTT.

This chain joins TRBV15 and TRBJ1-1; TRBD1 might be the D (5 bases). Germline CDR1 and CDR2: LNHNV and YYDKDF (reference sequence). This CDR3 spans 13 amino acids. V lost 1 base to trimming and J lost 6 bases, with 9 bases between them. This CDR3 reads CATSRVQGPEAFF. DNA of the CDR3: TGTGCCACCAGCAGAGTCCAGGGCCCTGAAGCTTTCTTT.